The entry below gives a single TCR beta chain sequence along with its context. CDR1 and CDR2 (germline): LNHNV, YYDKDF (reference sequence). The CDR3 sequence is 15 residues long. J gave up 4 bases and V 5 bases, and 9 bases lay outside the gene matches. This specimen belongs to a study of CD8+ T cells in alopecia areata. Treatment of the sample: oral pan-JAK inhibitor, 5-10 mg twice daily. Peripheral blood, together with lesional scalp punch biopsies, was collected from alopecia areata patients. RNA was isolated and reverse transcribed to cDNA, the sequencing template. Profiling relied on immunoSEQ multiplex PCR, and the TCRdb table lists in-frame clones only, not all of them. The data show about 200,000 clones, 58% seen once.

This clonotype was sampled from a human donor with alopecia areata. The chain combines TRBV15 with TRBJ1-2, with 8 bases identical to TRBD1. The sequencing used CD4+ T cells sorted from blood, collected at week 24, from a patient treated with tofacitinib. CDR3 in amino acids: CATSSDRDRTYGYTF. In DNA, the CDR3 is TGTGCCACCAGCTCGGACCGGGACAGGACCTATGGCTACACCTTC.